The 13 T cell receptor beta chains listed next were all sequenced from one sample in a study of T cell clonotyping in hematopoietic cell transplantation. Sequencing used immunoSEQ multiplex PCR; TCRdb keeps in-frame clones, though not all of them. The sample includes 15,000 to 20,000 clones, 79% of them seen just once. Sequenced: peripheral blood mononuclear cells. The receptors were sampled from a man aged 60 to 69 in good health. Some clones in this sample may be carry-over from other donors' samples.

The rearrangement links TRBV7-2 to TRBJ1-2; 9 bases match TRBD1. The junction had 4 bases not matched to a gene; V was cut back by 3 bases and J by 2 bases. Germline lookup yields CDR1 SGHTA and CDR2 FQGNSA. The CDR3 spans 15 residues. The CDR3: CASSFGTGPNYGYTF. The CDR3 region has the DNA TGTGCCAGCAGCTTTGGGACAGGGCCCAACTATGGCTACACCTTC. The variable domain in full, with the rest retrieved from reference TRBV7-2 and TRBJ1-2, is GAGVSQSPSNKVTEKGKDVELRCDPISGHTALYWYRQSLGQGLEFLIYFQGNSAPDKSGLPSDRFSAERTGGSVSTLTIQRTQQEDSAVYLCASSFGTGPNYGYTFGSGTRLTVV.

The chain couples TRBV30 to TRBJ1-5; a weak D match, TRBD1 (5 bases). The CDR3 has 13 residues. Deletions cut 3 bases from V and 2 bases from J, with 8 bases between. CDR1 and CDR2 (germline): GTSNPN, SVGIG (reference sequence). CDR3 nucleotide sequence: TGTGCCTGGAGCGGAGGGGGCAATCAGCCCCAGCATTTT. This sequence encodes CAWSGGGNQPQHF.

The chain carries TRBV5-1 and TRBJ1-4; a weak D match, TRBD1 (6 bases). Germline assignment: CDR1 SGHRS and CDR2 YFSETQ. CDR3 length equals 16 residues. V was cut by 4 bases and J by 0 bases, with 13 bases left in between. The CDR3 sequence is CASSVTGTATNEKLFF. The DNA for the CDR3 is TGCGCCAGCAGCGTAACAGGGACGGCAACTAATGAAAAACTGTTTTTT.

This sequence joins TRBV7-9 and TRBJ1-1; D is unresolved. V dropped 2 bases and J dropped 1 base, with 11 bases sitting between them. Germline CDR1 and CDR2: SEHNR and FQNEAQ (reference sequence). The CDR3 spans 15 residues. The CDR3 nucleotides are TGTGCCAGCAGCTTATTGGAGGGCTCGAACACTGAAGCTTTCTTT. It specifies CASSLLEGSNTEAFF.

V and J are TRBV6-6 and TRBJ2-2; D is perhaps TRBD2 (6 bases). The V and J ends lost 2 bases and 3 bases respectively, with 10 bases between them. Germline-derived CDR1 and CDR2 are MNHNY and SVGAGI (reference sequence). This CDR3 comprises 15 residues. The CDR3 nucleotides are TGTGCCAGCAGTTACGGGGGGTCCCACACCGGGGAGCTGTTTTTT. Translated, it gives CASSYGGSHTGELFF.

This sequence joins TRBV11-1 and TRBJ2-5; 7 positions agree with TRBD1. CDR3 length equals 14 residues. The germline gives CDR1 SGHAT, CDR2 FQDESV (reference sequence). V was clipped by 5 bases and J by 3 bases; unmatched bases: 6. CDR3 sequence: CASSLDRAKETQYF. Here the CDR3 DNA reads TGTGCCAGCAGCCTCGACAGGGCCAAAGAGACCCAGTACTTC. The full variable domain, in which reference TRBV11-1 and TRBJ2-5 provide the parts outside the CDR3, is EAEVAQSPRYKITEKSQAVAFWCDPISGHATLYWYRQILGQGPELLVQFQDESVVDDSQLPKDRFSAERLKGVDSTLKIQPAELGDSAMYLCASSLDRAKETQYFGPGTRLLVL.

This rearrangement joins TRBV6-5 to TRBJ2-7, with D hard to call. This CDR3 has 15 residues. Germline lookup yields CDR1 MNHEY and CDR2 SVGAGI. Between the trimmed V and J ends, which lost 2 bases and 4 bases, there was a span of 15 bases. The CDR3 sequence is CASSYALTSSYEQYF. CDR3 nucleotide sequence: TGTGCCAGCAGTTACGCCCTTACCTCCTCTTACGAGCAGTACTTC.

V is TRBV7-9 and J is TRBJ1-5; D is ambiguous. The CDR3 has 12 residues. V gave up 5 bases and J gave up 9 bases, with 11 bases separating them. CDR1 is SEHNR and CDR2 is FQNEAQ in the germline V gene (reference sequence). CDR3 coding DNA: TGTGCCAGCAGCCGCTACCGGGGGCCCCAGCATTTT. Its translation: CASSRYRGPQHF.

The CDR3 here is CASSLVTPGANEQFF. In nucleotides, the CDR3 is TGCGCCAGCAGCTTGGTCACACCCGGGGCAAATGAGCAGTTCTTC. This chain uses TRBV5-1 with TRBJ2-1; D is tentatively TRBD1 or TRBD2 (5 bases each). The germline V gene encodes CDR1 SGHRS and CDR2 YFSETQ. The CDR3 sequence is 15 residues long. Trimming shortened V by 0 bases and J by 7 bases, and 14 bases separated the two germline ends.

The chain couples TRBV28 to TRBJ1-1; D is undetermined. V was shortened by 8 bases and J by 11 bases, with 24 bases between the two germline ends. This CDR3 has 14 amino acids. CDR1 is MDHEN, CDR2 SYDVKM, per germline. The CDR3 DNA is TGTGCCAGCCAAGAACCTAAAGAGGGCGTAGCGGCTTTCTTT. This encodes CASQEPKEGVAAFF.

The rearrangement joins TRBV5-4 to TRBJ2-3, with D perhaps being TRBD1 or TRBD2 (6 bases each). The CDR3 runs to 16 residues. V was trimmed by 6 bases and J by 6 bases, leaving 23 bases between them. Germline lookup yields CDR1 SGHNT and CDR2 YYREEE (reference sequence). The CDR3 nucleotides read TGTGCCAGCAAACTCCTCCCCCGGGGGCGCCAGGATACGCAGTATTTT. Translated, it gives CASKLLPRGRQDTQYF.

The chain has TRBV4-1 and TRBJ1-5; D is unclear. The V gene lost 1 base and the J gene lost 5 bases, with 6 bases spanning the gap. There are 13 residues in the CDR3. Germline-derived CDR1 and CDR2 are MGHRA and YSYEKL. The CDR3 nucleotides are TGCGCCAGCAGCCAAGCCCCTTATCAGCCCCAGCATTTT. It specifies CASSQAPYQPQHF.

This clone was picked up one time. The rearrangement links TRBV5-1 to TRBJ2-7; 7 nucleotides line up with TRBD1. Trimming at V came to 5 bases and at J to 2 bases, leaving 13 bases not matched to a gene. The germline CDR1 and CDR2 sequences are SGHRS and YFSETQ. This CDR3 region has 16 residues. The DNA for the CDR3 is TGCGCCAGCAGACAGACAACAGGGGCGATCCCCTACGAGCAGTACTTC. Its translation: CASRQTTGAIPYEQYF.